This is a list of T cell receptor beta chains from one sample in a study of cytomegalovirus exposure and HLA in healthy donors. This table comes from immunoSEQ multiplex PCR, and its TCRdb copy is limited to in-frame clones, with some not included. This sample yields roughly 100,000 clones, of which approximately 79% are seen a single time; 6.9% belongs to the top ten. The sample taken for sequencing was PBMCs. Every receptor here comes from a man under 40 in good health and CMV-seropositive. The CDR3 runs from the conserved cysteine through the conserved F or W. The D gene is left open where the match is weak. The size field is filled for only some rows; it gives once, few, many or a size class.

CDR3	DNA	size	V	D	J
CASSPPSRLGVGEQFF	TGTGCCAGCTCACCACCGAGTCGACTAGGGGTGGGTGAGCAGTTCTTC	few	TRBV18	-	TRBJ2-1
CASSQVRPGRRDIADTQYF	TGTGCCAGCAGCCAAGTTAGGCCAGGAAGAAGAGATATAGCAGATACGCAGTATTTT	-	TRBV14	-	TRBJ2-3
CASSLAPGPYEQYF	TGCGCCAGCAGCTTGGCCCCAGGTCCCTACGAGCAGTACTTC	few	TRBV5-1	-	TRBJ2-7
CASRRREGGEQYF	TGCGCCAGCAGACGCCGTGAGGGAGGCGAGCAGTACTTC	-	TRBV5-1	-	TRBJ2-7
CASSPTSGDSYEQYF	TGTGCCAGCAGTCCGACTAGCGGGGACTCCTACGAGCAGTACTTC	-	TRBV7-2	TRBD2	TRBJ2-7
CASSPHPPGQGETQYF	TGTGCCAGCTCACCACACCCCCCGGGACAGGGTGAGACCCAGTACTTC	once	TRBV18	TRBD1	TRBJ2-5
CASSQGTQETQYF	TGTGCCAGCAGCCAAGGGACACAGGAGACCCAGTACTTC	once	TRBV14	-	TRBJ2-5
CASSPRLDQETQYF	TGTGCCAGCAGCCCCCGACTGGACCAAGAGACCCAGTACTTC	few	TRBV2	-	TRBJ2-5
CASSDLLGQTNTGELFF	TGTGCTAGCAGCGATCTCCTGGGACAGACGAACACCGGGGAGCTGTTTTTT	-	TRBV7-7	TRBD1	TRBJ2-2
CASGTGLGLAGVPTDTQYF	TGTGCCAGTGGGACAGGGTTAGGACTAGCGGGGGTCCCCACAGATACGCAGTATTTT	-	TRBV27	TRBD2	TRBJ2-3
CASSPGQGNVGGELFF	TGCGCCAGCAGTCCGGGACAGGGGAACGTCGGGGGGGAGCTGTTTTTT	-	TRBV23-1	TRBD1	TRBJ2-2
CASSASSYEQYF	TGTGCCAGCAGCGCGAGCTCCTACGAGCAGTACTTC	-	TRBV9	-	TRBJ2-7
CASSQGGQIYNSPLHF	TGCGCCAGCAGCCAGGGGGGACAGATCTATAATTCACCCCTCCACTTT	-	TRBV4-3	TRBD1	TRBJ1-6
CASSQAGGFTEAFF	TGCGCCAGCAGCCAAGCCGGGGGTTTCACTGAAGCTTTCTTT	-	TRBV4-3	-	TRBJ1-1
CASSQRGTNTEAFF	TGTGCCAGCAGTCAAAGAGGCACGAACACTGAAGCTTTCTTT	-	TRBV2	-	TRBJ1-1
CASRSNTDTQYF	TGTGCCAGCAGGAGTAACACAGATACGCAGTATTTT	-	TRBV2	-	TRBJ2-3
CASSPQTGGDYGYTF	TGTGCCAGCTCACCGCAGACAGGGGGCGACTATGGCTACACCTTC	-	TRBV18	TRBD1	TRBJ1-2
CATSTGAGGARMAQPQHF	TGTGCCACCTCAACGGGAGCAGGGGGCGCGAGGATGGCTCAGCCCCAGCATTTT	-	TRBV28	TRBD1	TRBJ1-5
CASSAQGGTEAFF	TGTGCCAGCTCCGCCCAAGGGGGAACTGAAGCTTTCTTT	-	TRBV11-2	-	TRBJ1-1
CASSQLPSGANVLTF	TGTGCCAGCTCACAGCTGCCCTCTGGGGCCAACGTCCTGACTTTC	once	TRBV18	-	TRBJ2-6
CASSLRGGTEAFF	TGTGCCAGCAGCTTGAGAGGGGGAACTGAAGCTTTCTTT	-	TRBV5-4	-	TRBJ1-1
CASSLTGQGLGYGYTF	TGTGCCAGCAGCTTAACCGGACAGGGGCTAGGCTATGGCTACACCTTC	-	TRBV7-3	TRBD1	TRBJ1-2
CASSYVGGNEQFF	TGTGCCAGCAGTTACGTAGGGGGCAATGAGCAGTTCTTC	-	TRBV6-6	-	TRBJ2-1
CASSQEGQGVYEQFF	TGCGCCAGCAGCCAAGAGGGTCAGGGGGTATATGAGCAGTTCTTC	-	TRBV4-1	TRBD1	TRBJ2-1
CASSPTRGTSYEQYF	TGTGCCAGCTCACCCACCAGGGGGACCTCCTACGAGCAGTACTTC	-	TRBV18	TRBD1	TRBJ2-7
CATSRDVIIETQYF	TGTGCCACCAGCAGAGACGTAATAATAGAGACCCAGTACTTC	-	TRBV15	-	TRBJ2-5
CASSLPGERTANYGYTF	TGTGCCAGCAGTTTACCCGGGGAGCGAACAGCTAACTATGGCTACACCTTC	-	TRBV27	-	TRBJ1-2
CASSLDGSNSYEQYF	TGCGCCAGCAGCTTGGACGGGTCCAACTCCTACGAGCAGTACTTC	-	TRBV5-1	-	TRBJ2-7
CAIPAPGGNTEAFF	TGTGCCATCCCAGCCCCGGGGGGGAACACTGAAGCTTTCTTT	-	TRBV28	-	TRBJ1-1
CASSLRQGNTEAFF	TGTGCCAGCAGTTTAAGGCAGGGTAACACTGAAGCTTTCTTT	-	TRBV28	-	TRBJ1-1
CASSYGDKSGYGYTF	TGTGCCAGCAGTTACGGGGACAAAAGTGGCTATGGCTACACCTTC	-	TRBV6-5	-	TRBJ1-2
CAWSSGGWDEQYF	TGTGCCTGGAGTTCTGGGGGCTGGGACGAGCAGTACTTC	-	TRBV30	-	TRBJ2-7
CASSVDRGWLYEQYF	TGTGCCAGCAGCGTGGACAGGGGGTGGCTATACGAGCAGTACTTC	few	TRBV6-1	TRBD1	TRBJ2-7
CATSRARGYQGYTF	TGTGCCACCAGCAGAGCCAGGGGTTACCAGGGCTACACCTTC	-	TRBV15	-	TRBJ1-2
CASSPWGQPYNEQFF	TGTGCCAGCAGCCCGTGGGGACAGCCTTACAATGAGCAGTTCTTC	-	TRBV11-3	TRBD1	TRBJ2-1
CASSQGSGTAQETQYF	TGTGCCAGCAGCCAAGGGTCCGGGACAGCCCAAGAGACCCAGTACTTC	-	TRBV14	TRBD1	TRBJ2-5
CATSGGYGGYTF	TGTGCCACCTCGGGAGGATATGGTGGCTACACCTTC	-	TRBV27	-	TRBJ1-2
CASSPPESVYEQYF	TGCGCCAGCAGCCCTCCCGAAAGCGTCTACGAGCAGTACTTC	-	TRBV5-1	-	TRBJ2-7
CASSYRGEGNTIYF	TGTGCCAGCAGTTACCGGGGAGAAGGAAACACCATATATTTT	few	TRBV6-5	-	TRBJ1-3
CASSQGPRGARTEAFF	TGCGCCAGCAGCCAAGGCCCACGGGGGGCTCGCACTGAAGCTTTCTTT	-	TRBV4-1	-	TRBJ1-1
CASSEGAGGLSGNTIYF	TGTGCCAGCAGCGAGGGGGCAGGGGGCCTCTCTGGAAACACCATATATTTT	-	TRBV9	TRBD1	TRBJ1-3
CASSLDRNSNQPQHF	TGTGCCAGCAGCTTGGACAGGAATAGCAATCAGCCCCAGCATTTT	-	TRBV7-8	TRBD1	TRBJ1-5
CASSQGSQGFYEQYF	TGTGCCAGCAGCCAAGGATCCCAGGGATTCTACGAGCAGTACTTC	-	TRBV5-6	-	TRBJ2-7
CASSLARGFNQPQHF	TGTGCCAGCAGCTTAGCGAGGGGGTTCAATCAGCCCCAGCATTTT	-	TRBV7-6	-	TRBJ1-5
CASSQGGLQETQYF	TGCGCCAGCAGCCAAGGGGGGCTCCAAGAGACCCAGTACTTC	-	TRBV4-1	-	TRBJ2-5
CASRASGVPSETQYF	TGTGCCAGCAGGGCTAGCGGGGTTCCTTCCGAGACCCAGTACTTC	-	TRBV6-5	TRBD2	TRBJ2-5
CASSLGGGLGVDNEQFF	TGTGCCAGCAGCTTGGGCGGGGGGTTGGGTGTCGACAATGAGCAGTTCTTC	-	TRBV5-6	TRBD2	TRBJ2-1
CASSAGREYLLRPYEQYF	TGTGCCAGCAGTGCGGGAAGAGAATACCTTCTCCGTCCCTACGAGCAGTACTTC	-	TRBV6-1	-	TRBJ2-7
CASSRTDLLNTEAFF	TGTGCCAGCAGCCGAACAGATCTCCTGAACACTGAAGCTTTCTTT	-	TRBV5-6	-	TRBJ1-1
CASRDDRGRYGYTF	TGTGCCAGCAGAGACGACAGGGGGCGTTATGGCTACACCTTC	-	TRBV6-5	TRBD1	TRBJ1-2
CASSPRGGANIQYF	TGCGCCAGCAGCCCCCGCGGGGGGGCCAACATTCAGTACTTC	-	TRBV4-1	TRBD2	TRBJ2-4
CATSLWSSGANVLTF	TGTGCCACCAGCCTTTGGAGCTCTGGGGCCAACGTCCTGACTTTC	-	TRBV15	-	TRBJ2-6
CASRPIAGTANEKLFF	TGTGCCAGCAGACCCATTGCCGGGACAGCTAATGAAAAACTGTTTTTT	-	TRBV6-6	TRBD1	TRBJ1-4
CAAQGFTQETQYF	TGTGCCGCCCAGGGTTTCACACAAGAGACCCAGTACTTC	-	TRBV10-3	-	TRBJ2-5
CATSRDHGAYNEQFF	TGTGCCACCAGCAGAGATCACGGGGCCTACAATGAGCAGTTCTTC	-	TRBV15	-	TRBJ2-1
CASSEALTDKAFF	TGTGCCAGCAGCGAGGCCTTGACGGATAAAGCTTTCTTT	few	TRBV11-2	-	TRBJ1-1
CATSRLSGGETQYF	TGTGCCACCAGCAGGCTGAGCGGGGGGGAGACCCAGTACTTC	-	TRBV15	TRBD2	TRBJ2-5